This TCR beta chain is from a study of regulatory T cells in long-lasting Graves disease. Findings and caveats of the study: Patients with persistent Graves' had lower TCR diversity than newly diagnosed patients.

From germline, CDR1 is SNHLY and CDR2 FYNNEI. The CDR3 is 13 amino acids. Arm-PCR of CDR3 regions and iRepertoire HTBI primers were used to build TCR beta libraries. TCRdb re-derived calls from the multiplex PCR reads in MiXCR, one entry per CDR3 protein. Found here are approximately 480,000 distinct CDR3 sequences, around 15% of them singletons; the top ten hold 9% to 15%. Time point denoted: newly diagnosed GD, antithyroid drugs for less than 3 months. Extracted PBMC RNA gave rise to the TCR library. As for this clonotype: As yet, its antigen is unknown. A junction end diverges from the germline sequence, so it may reflect a read error.

These data were also filed under a second study, of T cells in Graves' hyperthyroidism and ophthalmopathy.

The source was peripheral blood mononuclear cells (PBMCs), collected at new diagnosis, from a patient treated with antithyroid drugs. The receptor's source is a man aged 35 to 55 with Graves disease. The gene calls are TRBV2 and TRBJ2-1; tentative D call: TRBD1 (6 bases). CDR3 in amino acids: CASTGHTGIRVVF. In nucleotides, the CDR3 is TGTGCCAGCACTGGCCATACAGGGATTAGGGTGGTCTTC.